What follows describes a single T cell receptor (beta chain). This record belongs to a study of blood T cell repertoires in COVID-19. Study-level background: Sources were T cells, B-cell-depleted T cells, or PBMCs; the material itself was cDNA or gDNA.

The authors' processing: Estimation of nucleated cell counts was performed using reference gene primer amplification. Some clones are missing from TCRdb's copy, which holds only in-frame ones; the method was immunoSEQ multiplex PCR. The DNA gave D and trimming, while V, J and clone size come from that table. The sample consists of tens of thousands of clones, 75% to 90% of them appearing once. CDR1 and CDR2 from the germline V gene are MDHEN and SYDVKM. Trimming took 7 bases from V and 5 from J, leaving 18 bases between them. The CDR3 totals 15 residues. Source material: peripheral blood. The chain recombines TRBV28 with TRBJ1-5; no definite D call. The TCR comes from a man between 60 and 70 years old with acute or convalescent COVID-19. CDR3 nucleotides: TGTGCCAGCAACCCCGGCGGAGTATACGATCAGCCCCAGCATTTT. Translating gives CASNPGGVYDQPQHF.